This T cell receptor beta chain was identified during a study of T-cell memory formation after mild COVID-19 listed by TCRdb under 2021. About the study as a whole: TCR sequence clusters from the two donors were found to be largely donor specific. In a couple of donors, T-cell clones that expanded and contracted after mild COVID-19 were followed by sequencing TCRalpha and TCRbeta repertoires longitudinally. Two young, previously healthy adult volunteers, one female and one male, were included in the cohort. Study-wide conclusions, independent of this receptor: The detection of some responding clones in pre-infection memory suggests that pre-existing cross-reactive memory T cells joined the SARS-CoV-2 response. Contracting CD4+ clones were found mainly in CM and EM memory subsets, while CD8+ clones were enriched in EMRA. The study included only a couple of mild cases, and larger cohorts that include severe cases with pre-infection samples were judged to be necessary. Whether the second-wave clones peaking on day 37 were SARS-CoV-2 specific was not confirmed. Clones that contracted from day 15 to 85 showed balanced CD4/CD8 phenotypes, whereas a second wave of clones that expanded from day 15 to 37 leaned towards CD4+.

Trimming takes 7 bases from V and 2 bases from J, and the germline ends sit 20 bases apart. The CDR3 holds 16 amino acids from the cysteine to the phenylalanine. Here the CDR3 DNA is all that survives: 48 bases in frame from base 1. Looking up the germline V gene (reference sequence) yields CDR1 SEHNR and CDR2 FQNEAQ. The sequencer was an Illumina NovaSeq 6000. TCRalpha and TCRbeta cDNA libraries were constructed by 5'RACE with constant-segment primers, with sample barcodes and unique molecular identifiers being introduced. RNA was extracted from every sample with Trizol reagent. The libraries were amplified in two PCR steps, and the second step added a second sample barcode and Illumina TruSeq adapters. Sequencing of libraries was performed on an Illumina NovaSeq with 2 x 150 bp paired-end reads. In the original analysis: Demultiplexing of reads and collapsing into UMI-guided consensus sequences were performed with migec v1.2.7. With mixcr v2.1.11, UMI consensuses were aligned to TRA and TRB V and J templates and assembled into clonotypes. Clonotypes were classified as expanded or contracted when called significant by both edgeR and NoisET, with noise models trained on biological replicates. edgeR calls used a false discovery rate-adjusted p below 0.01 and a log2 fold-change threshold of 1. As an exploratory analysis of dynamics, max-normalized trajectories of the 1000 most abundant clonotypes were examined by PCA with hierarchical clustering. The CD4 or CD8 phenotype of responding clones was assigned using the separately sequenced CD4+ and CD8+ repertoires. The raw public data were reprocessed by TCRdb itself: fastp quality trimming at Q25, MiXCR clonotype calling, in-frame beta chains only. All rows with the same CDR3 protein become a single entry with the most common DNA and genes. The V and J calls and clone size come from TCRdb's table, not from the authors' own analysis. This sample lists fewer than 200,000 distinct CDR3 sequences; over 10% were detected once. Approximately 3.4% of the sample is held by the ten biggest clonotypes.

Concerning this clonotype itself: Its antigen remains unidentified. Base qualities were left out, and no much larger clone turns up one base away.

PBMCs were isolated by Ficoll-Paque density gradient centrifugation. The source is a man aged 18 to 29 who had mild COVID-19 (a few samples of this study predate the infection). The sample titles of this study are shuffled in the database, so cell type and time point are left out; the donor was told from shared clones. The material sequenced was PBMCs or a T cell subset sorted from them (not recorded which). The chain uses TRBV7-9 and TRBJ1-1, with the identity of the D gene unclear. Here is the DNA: TGTGCCAGCACCCCCGGCGGGCAGCTGAGTAACACTGAAGCTTTCTTT. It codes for CASTPGGQLSNTEAFF.